A single sample is the source of the 23 T cell receptor beta chains below, sequenced in a study of cytomegalovirus exposure and HLA in healthy donors (dated by TCRdb to between 2016 and 2019). To prepare the library, the immunoSEQ multiplex PCR assay was applied. For the multiplex PCR, a mixture combining 60 forward primers for TCR Vbeta segments and 13 reverse primers for TCR Jbeta segments was used. Held by TCRdb, this immuneACCESS table contains in-frame sequences only and omits some clones. Under half of the omission traces to an unresolved V gene where checked; the cause of the rest is unknown. The sample yields some 160,000 clones; 79% were counted once. The leading ten clones occupy more than 0.55% of the sample. Sequenced sample: PBMCs. These receptor sequences come from a woman in her forties in good health and CMV-seronegative.

This CDR3 is CASSGQGTSYYGYTF. CDR3 coding DNA: TGTGCCAGCAGCGGACAGGGAACCAGTTACTATGGCTACACCTTC. This chain connects TRBV6-1 to TRBJ1-2, with 8 bases matching TRBD1. Germline assignment: CDR1 MNHNS and CDR2 SASEGT. The CDR3 is made up of 15 amino acids. With 6 bases clipped from V and 3 bases from J, the junction kept 9 bases outside the gene matches.

This sequence joins TRBV2 and TRBJ1-2, with D tentatively TRBD1 (5 bases). The V and J ends lost 0 bases and 2 bases respectively, with 10 bases between them. This CDR3 is built from 15 residues. Germline CDR1 and CDR2: SNHLY and FYNNEI. CDR3 sequence reads: CASSEAGLVNYGYTF. The CDR3 DNA reads as TGTGCCAGCAGTGAAGCGGGACTCGTGAACTATGGCTACACCTTC.

As concerns this clone: Relative to the germline gene, one junction end is altered; a read error may explain this. The rearrangement joins TRBV27 to TRBJ1-2; the match to TRBD1 covers 12 bases. Germline CDR1 reads MNHEY; CDR2 reads SMNVEV (reference sequence). The CDR3 runs 16 residues. This chain's CDR3 is CASSLTGTGGDYGYPF. The CDR3, as DNA: TGTGCCAGCAGTTTGACCGGGACAGGGGGCGACTATGGCTACCCCTTC.

J is TRBJ1-2 and V is TRBV5-1; D not certain. Germline V lookup: CDR1 SGHRS, CDR2 YFSETQ. The CDR3 length is 15 residues. V lost 0 bases and J lost 2, with 11 bases in between. CDR3 sequence: CASSLAGGPNYGYTF. CDR3 coding DNA: TGCGCCAGCAGCTTGGCTGGCGGCCCCAACTATGGCTACACCTTC.

The chain is built from TRBV10-2 and TRBJ2-3; 7 nucleotides match TRBD2. CDR3 length: 13 residues. Germline loops: CDR1 WSHSY, CDR2 SAAADI. The junction had 0 bases not matched to a gene; V was cut back by 4 bases and J by 2 bases. In DNA, the CDR3 is TGCGCCAGCAGTGGGGACTACACAGATACGCAGTATTTT. Translation gives CASSGDYTDTQYF.

As DNA, the CDR3 is TGTGCCAGCAGTGCAGACCGGGGGAATGGCCCCAATGAGCAGTTCTTC. Amino acid sequence: CASSADRGNGPNEQFF. The rearrangement uses TRBV2 and TRBJ2-1; TRBD2 is a possible D gene (6 bases). Per germline, CDR1 SNHLY and CDR2 FYNNEI. Trimming removed 4 bases from V and 6 bases from J, with 19 bases in between. This CDR3 is built from 16 residues.

The table lists this clone with a count of one. The rearrangement joins TRBV10-2 to TRBJ1-5; TRBD1 matches at 8 bases. There are 16 residues in the CDR3. The V gene's germline CDR1 is WSHSY and CDR2 SAAADI. J gave up 5 bases and V 2 bases, and 8 bases lay outside the gene matches. CDR3 coding DNA: TGCGCCAGCAGTGAGCCCAGGGGGCCGGGTGATCAGCCCCAGCATTTT. It is translated as CASSEPRGPGDQPQHF.

V and J are TRBV19 and TRBJ2-3, with TRBD1 matching 10 bases. Germline V gives CDR1 LNHDA, CDR2 SQIVND (reference sequence). Germline trimming cut 0 bases from V and 6 bases from J; bases unmatched to any gene: 3. There are 15 residues in the CDR3. CDR3: CASSIEGQGPDTQYF. DNA for the CDR3: TGTGCCAGTAGTATAGAGGGACAGGGGCCCGATACGCAGTATTTT.

The chain has TRBV10-3 and TRBJ1-2; D unresolved. Trimming left V 4 bases short and J 5 bases short, with 17 bases between. This CDR3 has 15 residues. The germline gives CDR1 ENHRY, CDR2 SYGVKD. The CDR3 is CAISAVGSAGYGYTF. In nucleotides, the CDR3 is TGTGCCATCAGTGCCGTAGGGAGCGCTGGTTATGGCTACACCTTC.

The chain uses TRBV6-5 and TRBJ2-1; 11 bases are shared with TRBD2. Germline V gives CDR1 MNHEY, CDR2 SVGAGI. The CDR3 is 16 residues long. V gave up 2 bases and J gave up 4 bases; unmatched junction bases: 4. Here the CDR3 reads CASSYIGTSGYNEQFF. CDR3 sequence (DNA): TGTGCCAGCAGTTACATCGGGACTAGCGGATACAATGAGCAGTTCTTC.

The chain links TRBV5-1 to TRBJ2-3; 12 bases line up with TRBD1. CDR1 is SGHRS, CDR2 YFSETQ, per germline. Trimming removed 6 bases from V and 5 bases from J; junction bases left unmatched: 16. This CDR3 contains 18 residues. CDR3 in amino acids: CASKGLGDRGRDRDTQYF. The CDR3 nucleotides are TGCGCCAGCAAAGGTTTAGGGGACAGGGGGCGAGATCGAGATACGCAGTATTTT. Using reference TRBV5-1 and TRBJ2-3 for the parts outside the CDR3, the full variable domain is KAGVTQTPRYLIKTRGQQVTLSCSPISGHRSVSWYQQTPGQGLQFLFEYFSETQRNKGNFPGRFSGRQFSNSRSEMNVSTLELGDSALYLCASKGLGDRGRDRDTQYFGPGTRLTVL.

This chain joins TRBV28 and TRBJ2-5, with TRBD1 identical over 7 bases. The CDR3 contains 14 residues. J lost 2 bases, V lost 7 bases, and 7 bases had no gene match. CDR1 is MDHEN and CDR2 is SYDVKM in the germline V gene. The CDR3 reads CASTPGQVQETQYF. The CDR3 DNA reads as TGTGCCAGCACCCCCGGACAGGTACAAGAGACCCAGTACTTC.

The chain employs TRBV11-2 and TRBJ2-7; D is possibly TRBD2 (6 bases). This CDR3 region has 14 residues. V shed 1 base and J shed 3 bases, with 10 bases lying between them. Germline CDR1 SGHAT, CDR2 FQNNGV. In DNA, the CDR3 is TGTGCCAGCAGCTTAGGGGAGGAGCTCTACGAGCAGTACTTC. This translates into CASSLGEELYEQYF.

This rearrangement joins TRBV7-5 to TRBJ2-7; the tabulated D call, TRBD1, remains unverified against the DNA. TRBV7-5 is described as a pseudogene. The CDR3 loop spans 16 amino acids. In DNA, the CDR3 is TGTGCCAGTCCAGCGTGTGACGGGACAGGGGCACGGGAGCAGTACTTC. It specifies CASPACDGTGAREQYF.

The gene calls are TRBV19 and TRBJ2-7; 10 positions match TRBD2. The CDR3 consists of 15 residues. Losses at the gene ends were 6 bases for V and 4 bases for J; bases not matched to a gene: 9. Germline lookup yields CDR1 LNHDA and CDR2 SQIVND (reference sequence). The CDR3 nucleotides read TGTGCCAGTAGGCCACGAGCGGGAGGGCGGTACGAGCAGTACTTC. Protein sequence: CASRPRAGGRYEQYF.

The chain links TRBV4-1 to TRBJ2-7; 8 bases are shared with TRBD1. Unmatched junction bases numbered 7, after V lost 1 base and J lost 2 bases. CDR1 and CDR2 (germline): MGHRA, YSYEKL. This CDR3 region has 16 residues. In DNA, the CDR3 is TGCGCCAGCAGCCAAGCCTCGGACAGGGCGACCTACGAGCAGTACTTC. Its protein is CASSQASDRATYEQYF.

This CDR3 reads CASSGDRPRSGNTIYF. CDR3 DNA sequence: TGTGCCAGCAGTGGGGACAGACCGCGCTCTGGAAACACCATATATTTT. The rearrangement uses TRBV2 and TRBJ1-3, with TRBD1 matching over 7 bases. J gave up 0 bases and V 4 bases, and 6 bases lay outside the gene matches. The CDR3 is 16 residues long. In germline, CDR1 is SNHLY, CDR2 FYNNEI.

A word on this clone: The sample has other DNA sequences that encode this CDR3 too. The chain combines TRBV7-9 with TRBJ1-2; TRBD1 matches 8 bases. The V and J ends lost 5 bases and 5 bases, in that order; junction bases with no gene match: 7. Germline lookup yields CDR1 SEHNR and CDR2 FQNEAQ (reference sequence). This CDR3 contains 14 residues. The DNA for the CDR3 is TGTGCCAGCAGCGTCGCAGGGGGCGTTTATGGCTACACCTTC. Translating gives CASSVAGGVYGYTF.

The J gene is TRBJ1-2, the V gene TRBV18; no definite D call. The germline V and J ends were trimmed by 3 bases and 0 bases, with 8 bases remaining between them. Germline V gene lookup returns CDR1 KGHSH and CDR2 LQKENI. The CDR3 spans 14 residues. CDR3 sequence (DNA): TGTGCCAGCTCACCGCCAGTTGCTAACTATGGCTACACCTTC. Its translation is CASSPPVANYGYTF.

The CDR3 loop reads CASSLAVSSYNEQFF. The CDR3 bases are TGTGCCAGCAGCTTAGCGGTGAGCTCCTACAATGAGCAGTTCTTC. The chain recombines TRBV7-8 with TRBJ2-1; D ambiguous. This CDR3 comprises 15 residues. The ends were cut back, 0 bases at V and 0 bases at J, with 6 bases in the middle. CDR1 is SGHVS and CDR2 is FQNEAQ in the germline V gene.

The rearrangement joins TRBV6-6 to TRBJ2-7, with TRBD1 identical over 7 bases. CDR1 and CDR2 from the germline V gene are MNHNY and SVGAGI (reference sequence). V lost 4 bases to trimming and J lost 6 bases; unmatched junction nucleotides: 12. CDR3 length: 15 residues. The DNA of the CDR3 is TGTGCCAGCAGTTTTCCGCGACAGGGCACCGGCGAGCAGTACTTC. Protein: CASSFPRQGTGEQYF.

This sequence joins TRBV27 and TRBJ2-7; no definite D call. Trimming cost V 0 bases and J 5 bases, with 14 bases left between them. This CDR3 is built from 15 residues. The germline V gene encodes CDR1 MNHEY and CDR2 SMNVEV (reference sequence). In nucleotides, the CDR3 is TGTGCCAGCAGTTTATCCCCCAGGTTCCAAAACGAGCAGTACTTC. Encoded protein: CASSLSPRFQNEQYF.

The J gene is TRBJ2-5, the V gene TRBV5-1; TRBD2 matches at 7 bases. V was clipped by 4 bases and J by 2 bases; unmatched bases: 8. The CDR3 length is 15 residues. Germline CDR1 reads SGHRS; CDR2 reads YFSETQ. The CDR3 spells CASSPPGGGQETQYF. The CDR3 coding sequence is TGCGCCAGCAGCCCACCCGGGGGAGGGCAAGAGACCCAGTACTTC. The full variable domain, completed using reference TRBV5-1 and TRBJ2-5, is KAGVTQTPRYLIKTRGQQVTLSCSPISGHRSVSWYQQTPGQGLQFLFEYFSETQRNKGNFPGRFSGRQFSNSRSEMNVSTLELGDSALYLCASSPPGGGQETQYFGPGTRLLVL.